This T cell receptor (beta chain) was sequenced in a study of OX40 agonist ivuxolimab in advanced cancers. Whole-study context: Ivuxolimab, an antibody acting as an agonist of OX40 (CD134), was used to treat patients.

Comments on this clone: The antigen is undetermined.

This CDR3 is 16 amino acids long. Germline V gene lookup returns CDR1 SGHTA and CDR2 FQGNSA. J was trimmed by 4 bases and V by 5 bases; bases with no gene match: 13. TCRdb's copy holds only in-frame clones and misses some; the assay was immunoSEQ multiplex PCR. The sample holds about 35,000 clones, 84% seen once. Study-wide findings and caveats: CD4+ and CD8+ T cells in blood underwent clonal expansion by week 6 at 0.1 to 3.0 mg/kg.

V gene TRBV7-2 combines with J gene TRBJ2-7; the match to TRBD1 covers 8 bases. Source: CD4+ or CD8+ T cells sorted from blood, taken in a trial of the OX40 agonist ivuxolimab. The clonotype originates from an adult with an advanced solid tumor such as melanoma, head and neck, liver or kidney cancer. CDR3 in amino acids: CASSRTGSQIWYEQYF. The DNA for the CDR3 is TGTGCCAGCAGCCGGACAGGGTCTCAAATATGGTACGAGCAGTACTTC.